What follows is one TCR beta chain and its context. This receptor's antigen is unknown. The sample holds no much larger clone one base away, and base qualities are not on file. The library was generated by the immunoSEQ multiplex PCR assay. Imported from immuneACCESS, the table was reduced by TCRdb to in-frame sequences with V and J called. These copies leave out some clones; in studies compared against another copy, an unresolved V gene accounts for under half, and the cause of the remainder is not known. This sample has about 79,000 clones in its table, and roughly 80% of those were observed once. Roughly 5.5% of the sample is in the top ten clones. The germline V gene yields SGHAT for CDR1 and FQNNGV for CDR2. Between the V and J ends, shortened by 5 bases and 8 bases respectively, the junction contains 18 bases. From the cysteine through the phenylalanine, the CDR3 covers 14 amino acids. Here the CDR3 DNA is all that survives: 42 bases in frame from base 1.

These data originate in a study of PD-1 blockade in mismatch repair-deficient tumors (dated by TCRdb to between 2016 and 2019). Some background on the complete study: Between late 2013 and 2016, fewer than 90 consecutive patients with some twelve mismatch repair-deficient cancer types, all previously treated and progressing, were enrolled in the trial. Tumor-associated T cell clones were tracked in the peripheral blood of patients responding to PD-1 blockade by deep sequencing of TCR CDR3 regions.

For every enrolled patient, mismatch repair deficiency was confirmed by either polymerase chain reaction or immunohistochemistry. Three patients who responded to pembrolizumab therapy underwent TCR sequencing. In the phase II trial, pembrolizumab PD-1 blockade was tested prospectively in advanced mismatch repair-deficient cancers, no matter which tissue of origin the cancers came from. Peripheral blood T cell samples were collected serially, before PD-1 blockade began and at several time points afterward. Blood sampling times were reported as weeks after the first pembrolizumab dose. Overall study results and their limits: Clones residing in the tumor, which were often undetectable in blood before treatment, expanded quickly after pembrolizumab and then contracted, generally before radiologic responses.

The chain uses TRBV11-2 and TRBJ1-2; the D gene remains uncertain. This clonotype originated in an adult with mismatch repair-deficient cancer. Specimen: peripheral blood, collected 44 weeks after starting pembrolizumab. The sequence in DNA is TGTGCCAGCAGCCCCTCGCTGAGGACTCAAGGCTACACCTTC. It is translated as CASSPSLRTQGYTF.